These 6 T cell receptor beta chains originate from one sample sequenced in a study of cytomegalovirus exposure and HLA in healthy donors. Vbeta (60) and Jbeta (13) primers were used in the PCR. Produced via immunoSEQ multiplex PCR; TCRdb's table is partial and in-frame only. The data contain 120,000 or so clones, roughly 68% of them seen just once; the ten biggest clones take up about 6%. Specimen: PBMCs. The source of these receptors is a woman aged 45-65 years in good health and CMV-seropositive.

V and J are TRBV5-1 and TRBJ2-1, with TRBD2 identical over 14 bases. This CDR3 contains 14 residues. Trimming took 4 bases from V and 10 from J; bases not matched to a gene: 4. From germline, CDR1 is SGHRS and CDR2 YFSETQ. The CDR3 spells CASSIGLAGGEQFF. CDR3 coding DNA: TGCGCCAGCAGCATAGGACTAGCGGGGGGAGAGCAGTTCTTC.

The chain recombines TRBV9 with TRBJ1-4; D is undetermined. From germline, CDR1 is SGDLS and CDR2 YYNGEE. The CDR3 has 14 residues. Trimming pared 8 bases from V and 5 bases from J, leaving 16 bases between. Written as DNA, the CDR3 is TGTGCCAGTTCCCCCACTAGGCAGAATGAAAAACTGTTTTTT. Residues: CASSPTRQNEKLFF.

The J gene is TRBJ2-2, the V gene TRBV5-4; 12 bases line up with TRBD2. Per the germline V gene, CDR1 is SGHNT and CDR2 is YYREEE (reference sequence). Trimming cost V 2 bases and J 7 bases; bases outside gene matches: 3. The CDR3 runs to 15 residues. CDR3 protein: CASSLGLAGNGELFF. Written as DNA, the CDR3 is TGTGCCAGCAGCTTAGGACTAGCGGGGAACGGGGAGCTGTTTTTT.

The chain's CDR3 is CASSLYGGQDSPLHF. The CDR3 DNA reads TGTGCCAGCAGCCTGTACGGAGGTCAAGATTCACCCCTCCACTTT. The chain combines TRBV5-6 with TRBJ1-6; no firm D call. Trimming stripped 4 bases from V and 8 bases from J, with 16 bases between. Germline V CDR1 and CDR2: SGHDT, YYEEEE. The CDR3 loop spans 15 amino acids.

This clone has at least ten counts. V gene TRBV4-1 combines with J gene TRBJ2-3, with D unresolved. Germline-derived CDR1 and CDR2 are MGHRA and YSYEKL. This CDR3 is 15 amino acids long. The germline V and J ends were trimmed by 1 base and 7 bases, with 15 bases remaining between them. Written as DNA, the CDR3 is TGCGCCAGCAGCCAAGCGACATTTTTCACGAATACGCAGTATTTT. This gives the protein CASSQATFFTNTQYF.

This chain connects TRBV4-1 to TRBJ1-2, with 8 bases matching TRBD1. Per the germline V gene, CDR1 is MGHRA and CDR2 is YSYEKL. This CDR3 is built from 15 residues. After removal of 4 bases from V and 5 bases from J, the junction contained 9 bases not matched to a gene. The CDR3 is CASSPQGTGEYGYTF. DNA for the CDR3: TGCGCCAGCAGCCCTCAAGGGACAGGTGAATATGGCTACACCTTC.